This T cell receptor (beta chain) was recorded in a study of cytomegalovirus exposure and HLA in healthy donors. Points from the study as a whole: There were under 200 TCR beta chains listed as cytomegalovirus-associated.

Clones were read by immunoSEQ multiplex PCR, and TCRdb kept only the in-frame ones, dropping some. The sample shows more than 200,000 clones, roughly nine tenths of them seen only once. Remarks on this clone: Its target is not known.

The ends lost 7 bases at V and 6 bases at J; junction bases unmatched: 7. This CDR3 region has 12 residues. Germline CDR1 reads SQVTM; CDR2 reads ANQGSEA. The rearrangement joins TRBV29-1 to TRBJ2-3; the match to TRBD1 covers 7 bases. This clonotype originated in a man younger than 35 in good health and CMV-seropositive. Specimen: PBMCs. CDR3 nucleotides: TGCAGCGGCAGGGGGTGGGGGGATACGCAGTATTTT. The encoded protein is CSGRGWGDTQYF.